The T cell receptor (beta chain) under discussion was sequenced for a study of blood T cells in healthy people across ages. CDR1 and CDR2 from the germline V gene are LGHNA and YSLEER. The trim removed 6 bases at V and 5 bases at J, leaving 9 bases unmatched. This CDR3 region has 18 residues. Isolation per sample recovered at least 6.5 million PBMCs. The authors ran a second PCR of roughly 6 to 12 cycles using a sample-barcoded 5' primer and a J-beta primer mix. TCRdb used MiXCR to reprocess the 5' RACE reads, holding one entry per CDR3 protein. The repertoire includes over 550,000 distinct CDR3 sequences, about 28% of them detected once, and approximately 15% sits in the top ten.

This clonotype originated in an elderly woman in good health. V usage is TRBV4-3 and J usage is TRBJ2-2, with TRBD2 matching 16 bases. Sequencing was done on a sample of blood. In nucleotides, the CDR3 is TGCGCCAGCAGTCCGGGACTAGCGGGGGGGCGAGAGACCGGGGAGCTGTTTTTT. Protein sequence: CASSPGLAGGRETGELFF.